Following are 4 T cell receptor beta chains from one sample sequenced in a study of regulatory T cells in long-lasting Graves disease. As for time point: newly diagnosed GD, antithyroid drugs for less than 3 months. Construction of the TCR library relied on RNA isolated from PBMCs. Assembly of TCR beta libraries relied on iRepertoire HTBI primers together with Arm-PCR of CDR3 regions. TCRdb re-called the multiplex PCR reads with MiXCR, one entry per CDR3 protein. Of about half a million distinct CDR3 sequences in the sample, 9.5% to 15% are singletons; the top ten hold about 8.9%. Separately, the same data were catalogued under a study of T cells in Graves' hyperthyroidism and ophthalmopathy.

This sample comprised peripheral blood mononuclear cells (PBMCs), obtained at new diagnosis, from a patient treated with antithyroid drugs. These receptors were collected from a woman aged 25 to 39 with Graves disease.

This clonotype occurred a few times. The CDR3 DNA reads as TGCAGTGCTAGAGGGACAGGGTTCACAGATACGCAGTATTTT. Translating it yields CSARGTGFTDTQYF. The rearrangement links TRBV20-1 to TRBJ2-3, with 8 bases fitting TRBD1. CDR1 is DFQATT, CDR2 SNEGSKA, per germline (reference sequence). The trim removed 1 base at V and 2 bases at J, leaving 2 bases unmatched. The CDR3 is made up of 14 amino acids.

This clonotype was observed many times. The CDR3 loop is CAWSGTEKQPQHF. The CDR3 nucleotides are TGTGCCTGGAGCGGGACTGAAAAACAGCCCCAGCATTTT. The V gene is TRBV30, the J gene TRBJ1-5; D may be TRBD1 (5 bases). Per germline, CDR1 GTSNPN and CDR2 SVGIG (reference sequence). V lost 3 bases and J 7 bases, leaving 13 bases between the germline ends. CDR3 size: 13 residues.

J is TRBJ2-3 and V is TRBV24-1; possible D gene TRBD2, 5 bases. The CDR3 sequence is 16 residues long. V was pared by 1 base and J by 4 bases, with 14 bases between. Per germline, CDR1 KGHDR and CDR2 SFDVKD. CDR3 in DNA: TGTGCCACCAGTGATTTAAGCGGCACCGCATCAGATACGCAGTATTTT. Its protein is CATSDLSGTASDTQYF.

There are a few counts of this clonotype. CDR3 protein: CAWSVRRSPFYNSPLHF. The CDR3 nucleotides read TGTGCCTGGAGTGTTAGAAGAAGCCCTTTCTATAATTCACCCCTCCACTTT. The J gene is TRBJ1-6, the V gene TRBV30; D is unclear. Germline CDR1 GTSNPN, CDR2 SVGIG (reference sequence). Trimming shortened V by 0 bases and J by 3 bases, and 15 bases separated the two germline ends. The CDR3 contains 17 residues.